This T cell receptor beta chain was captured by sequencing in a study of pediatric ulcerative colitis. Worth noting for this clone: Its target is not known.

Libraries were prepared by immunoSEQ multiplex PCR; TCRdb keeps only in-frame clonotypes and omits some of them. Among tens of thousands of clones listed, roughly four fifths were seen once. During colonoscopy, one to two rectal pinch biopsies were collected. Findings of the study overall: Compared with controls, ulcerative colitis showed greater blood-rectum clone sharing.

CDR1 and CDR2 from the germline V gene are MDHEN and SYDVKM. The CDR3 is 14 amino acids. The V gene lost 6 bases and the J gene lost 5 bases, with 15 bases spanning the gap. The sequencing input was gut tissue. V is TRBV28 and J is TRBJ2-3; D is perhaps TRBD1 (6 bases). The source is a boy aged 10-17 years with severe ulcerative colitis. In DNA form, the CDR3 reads TGTGCCAGCAGGTCTGCAGGGGTGGGAGATACGCAGTATTTT. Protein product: CASRSAGVGDTQYF.